One and the same sample provided the 21 T cell receptor beta chains below, sequenced in a study of Ad26.COV2.S vaccination and SARS-CoV-2 variants (dated by TCRdb to 2020 to 2022). Library method: the immunoSEQ multiplex PCR assay. TCRdb holds this immuneACCESS table with in-frame rearrangements only. Some clones are missing; in checked studies, unresolved V genes explain under half, and the rest has no known cause. The sample profile shows 300,000 to 400,000 clones; around 87% of them were found once. Around 3.7% of the sample is held by the ten biggest clonotypes. This specimen's treatment or condition label, per the study, means: about 20 received Ad26.COV2.S at low or high dose, single or two shots; several received placebo; per-sample allocation not given. Repertoires of vaccine and placebo recipients were sequenced from samples collected on day 63 after the first injection. The specimen comprised peripheral blood, sampled in a trial of Ad26.COV2.S vaccine versus placebo. Receptor source: a person between 18 and 60 years old who received the Ad26.COV2.S COVID-19 vaccine or a placebo.

The CDR3 loop is CASSYRGAIGYTF. The CDR3 DNA is TGTGCCAGCAGTTACCGGGGGGCGATTGGCTACACCTTC. The V call is TRBV6-2 or TRBV6-3, the J call TRBJ1-2; possible D gene TRBD1, 6 bases. V was pared by 2 bases and J by 7 bases, with 11 bases between. The CDR3 is 13 amino acids. The germline CDR1 and CDR2 sequences are MNHEY and SVGEGT.

V gene TRBV12-3 or TRBV12-4 combines with J gene TRBJ2-2; D is uncertain. CDR3 length: 13 residues. Trimming stripped 7 bases from V and 4 bases from J, with 10 bases between. The CDR3 bases are TGTGCCAGCAACCCATATGGCACCGGGGAGCTGTTTTTT. This encodes CASNPYGTGELFF.

The rearrangement joins TRBV19 to TRBJ1-4, with 9 positions matching TRBD1. Germline CDR1 and CDR2: LNHDA and SQIVND (reference sequence). The V and J ends lost 5 bases and 7 bases, in that order; junction bases with no gene match: 8. The CDR3 loop spans 15 amino acids. The DNA of the CDR3 is TGTGCCAGTAGTTCCCCGGACAGGGGAAGTGAAAAACTGTTTTTT. Amino acid sequence: CASSSPDRGSEKLFF.

V usage is TRBV6-1 and J usage is TRBJ2-7, with TRBD1 matching over 8 bases. CDR1 is MNHNS and CDR2 is SASEGT in the germline V gene. Germline trimming cut 1 base from V and 5 bases from J; bases unmatched to any gene: 4. This CDR3 is 14 amino acids long. CDR3 DNA: TGTGCCAGCAGTGAAGGGACAGGGCCCCACGAGCAGTACTTC. It yields the protein CASSEGTGPHEQYF.

The CDR3 spells CAWSSALTRGTYEQYF. The CDR3 region has the DNA TGTGCCTGGTCCTCCGCGCTCACCCGGGGGACATACGAGCAGTACTTC. This sequence joins TRBV30 and TRBJ2-7; D is perhaps TRBD1 or TRBD2 (6 bases each). The length of the CDR3 is 16 residues. Germline V CDR1 and CDR2: GTSNPN, SVGIG (reference sequence). Trimming left V 5 bases short and J 4 bases short, with 24 bases between.

V gene TRBV27 combines with J gene TRBJ1-2, with a weak D call TRBD1 (5 bases). This CDR3 has 13 residues. Looked up from germline, CDR1 is MNHEY and CDR2 is SMNVEV (reference sequence). Trimming took off 6 bases at V and 4 bases at J, with 12 bases between the two ends. The CDR3 loop is CASSPGDFYGYTF. The CDR3 DNA sequence: TGTGCCAGCAGCCCGGGGGACTTCTATGGCTACACCTTC.

V and J are TRBV19 and TRBJ1-2; 10 nucleotides align to TRBD1. V dropped 5 bases and J dropped 9; count of bases not matched to a gene: 9. The CDR3 consists of 14 residues. Germline lookup yields CDR1 LNHDA and CDR2 SQIVND (reference sequence). The CDR3 bases are TGTGCCAGTAGTGTTCGGGACAGGGGAAGGAGCTACACCTTC. Its protein product is CASSVRDRGRSYTF.

The V and J genes are TRBV19 and TRBJ1-5; the D gene is possibly TRBD1 (6 bases). There are 14 residues in the CDR3. V was clipped by 6 bases and J by 5 bases, with 14 bases between them. Germline-derived CDR1 and CDR2 are LNHDA and SQIVND (reference sequence). The CDR3 region is CASSTTGIYQPQHF. CDR3 DNA: TGTGCCAGTAGCACGACAGGAATTTATCAGCCCCAGCATTTT.

This chain connects TRBV7-9 to TRBJ2-3; possibly TRBD1 for D (6 bases). There are 16 residues in the CDR3. Between the trimmed V and J ends, which lost 6 bases and 0 bases, there was a span of 16 bases. Germline assignment: CDR1 SEHNR and CDR2 FQNEAQ (reference sequence). The CDR3 DNA reads as TGTGCCAGCAGTTACCAGCCAGGGGCTAGCACAGATACGCAGTATTTT. Encoded protein: CASSYQPGASTDTQYF.

The V gene is TRBV21-1, the J gene TRBJ2-7; TRBD1, as called in the table, went unchecked against the DNA. TRBV21-1 is termed a pseudogene. This CDR3 has 13 residues. This CDR3 is CASSNWTTYEQYF. Written as DNA, the CDR3 is TGTGCCAGCAGCAATTGGACAACCTACGAGCAGTACTTC.

The J gene is TRBJ2-7, the V gene TRBV18, with D unclear. The CDR3 is 15 amino acids. Trimming left V 0 bases short and J 4 bases short, with 13 bases between. CDR1 and CDR2 (germline): KGHSH, LQKENI. The CDR3 protein is CASSPPGLASYEQYF. In nucleotides, the CDR3 is TGTGCCAGCTCACCACCGGGTCTGGCTAGTTACGAGCAGTACTTC.

This sequence joins TRBV19 and TRBJ2-5; TRBD1 matches 7 bases. The V gene's germline CDR1 is LNHDA and CDR2 SQIVND (reference sequence). Germline trimming cut 5 bases from V and 5 bases from J; bases unmatched to any gene: 11. The CDR3 has 15 residues. The CDR3 spells CASSSYRGPGETQYF. The DNA for the CDR3 is TGTGCCAGTAGTTCCTACAGGGGACCCGGGGAGACCCAGTACTTC.

This CDR3 is CASSPTRSGYTF. In DNA, the CDR3 is TGTGCCAGCAGCCCTACTAGAAGTGGCTACACCTTC. This chain connects TRBV7-2 to TRBJ1-2; no clear D gene. Germline CDR1 SGHTA, CDR2 FQGNSA. This CDR3 contains 12 residues. The V and J ends lost 5 bases and 7 bases respectively, with 11 bases between them.

The J gene is TRBJ2-7, the V gene TRBV7-2; the D is unclear. CDR3 length equals 11 residues. Germline V gene data show CDR1 as SGHTA and CDR2 as FQGNSA. V was cut by 4 bases and J by 5 bases, with 6 bases left in between. The DNA for the CDR3 is TGTGCCAGCAGCTACCTCGACGAGCAGTACTTC. Protein product: CASSYLDEQYF.

The chain uses TRBV29-1 and TRBJ2-1; D not certain. CDR3 length: 13 residues. Looked up from germline, CDR1 is SQVTM and CDR2 is ANQGSEA. The V end was cut by 2 bases, the J end by 4 bases, with 9 bases between. The CDR3 sequence: CSVESQNYNEQFF. The CDR3 region has the DNA TGCAGCGTTGAATCTCAGAATTACAATGAGCAGTTCTTC.

This chain connects TRBV6-5 to TRBJ1-2; 7 bases line up with TRBD1. Germline V CDR1 and CDR2: MNHEY, SVGAGI. The trim removed 8 bases at V and 8 bases at J, leaving 8 bases unmatched. The CDR3 is made up of 12 amino acids. CDR3 DNA sequence: TGTGCCAGCTTAGGGGACAGTGGGGGCTACACCTTC. This encodes CASLGDSGGYTF.

J is TRBJ2-1 and V is TRBV7-2; the match to TRBD2 covers 7 bases. Germline assignment: CDR1 SGHTA and CDR2 FQGNSA. The CDR3 is 13 residues long. J gave up 8 bases and V 5 bases, and 6 bases lay outside the gene matches. The CDR3 spells CASSPRGRDEQFF. CDR3 nucleotides: TGTGCCAGCAGCCCACGGGGGAGGGATGAGCAGTTCTTC.

The chain uses TRBV2 and TRBJ1-2; the match to TRBD1 covers 11 bases. V gave up 4 bases and J gave up 4 bases; unmatched junction bases: 5. The CDR3 consists of 15 residues. CDR1 is SNHLY, CDR2 FYNNEI, per germline. The CDR3 DNA reads TGTGCCAGCAGTGCGGACAGGGGGCTGGTCTATGGCTACACCTTC. It specifies CASSADRGLVYGYTF.

This clone occurred once. The rearrangement uses TRBV19 and TRBJ1-2, with D perhaps TRBD1 (6 bases). V dropped 5 bases and J dropped 3 bases, with 16 bases sitting between them. There are 15 residues in the CDR3. Germline CDR1 reads LNHDA; CDR2 reads SQIVND (reference sequence). The CDR3 sequence is CASSELYRQDYGYTF. DNA of the CDR3: TGTGCCAGTAGTGAACTATATCGACAGGACTATGGCTACACCTTC.

The rearrangement uses TRBV27 and TRBJ2-6, with D perhaps TRBD1 (6 bases). V was pared by 4 bases and J by 0 bases, with 13 bases between. CDR1 is MNHEY and CDR2 is SMNVEV in the germline V gene (reference sequence). The CDR3 spans 17 residues. The CDR3 loop is CASSYGQTLSGANVLTF. The DNA of the CDR3 is TGTGCCAGCAGTTACGGACAGACCCTCTCTGGGGCCAACGTCCTGACTTTC.

The chain uses TRBV9 and TRBJ2-5; 10 nucleotides align to TRBD2. Trimming took 0 bases from V and 4 from J; bases not matched to a gene: 9. The CDR3 runs 17 residues. In germline, CDR1 is SGDLS, CDR2 YYNGEE. CDR3 DNA sequence: TGTGCCAGCAGCGTAGAGGCTAGCGGGGGTATCAGAGAGACCCAGTACTTC. Encoded protein: CASSVEASGGIRETQYF.